This T cell receptor (beta chain) was observed in a study of T cells in Graves' hyperthyroidism and ophthalmopathy. CDR1 is MNHNS and CDR2 is SASEGT in the germline V gene. The length of the CDR3 is 14 residues. V lost 6 bases to trimming and J lost 1 base, with 11 bases between them. Findings of the study overall: The model foresaw ophthalmopathy a median roughly 6.3 months prior to onset.

On this clonotype: Its antigen remains unidentified.

The investigators amplified TCR beta CDR3 regions from RNA transcripts. The study used the HTBI primer set for a first-round RT-PCR of the TCR CDR3. One entry per CDR3 protein, called by TCRdb with MiXCR from the multiplex PCR reads. The table includes around 440,000 distinct CDR3 sequences, 15% to 19% detected once. This receptor was taken from a woman between 18 and 29 years old with Graves' hyperthyroidism. Sequenced: blood. V gene TRBV6-1 combines with J gene TRBJ2-3, with a tentative D call TRBD1 (6 bases). CDR3 region: CASRRQVGTDTQYF. CDR3 nucleotide sequence: TGTGCCAGCAGAAGACAGGTGGGCACAGATACGCAGTATTTT.